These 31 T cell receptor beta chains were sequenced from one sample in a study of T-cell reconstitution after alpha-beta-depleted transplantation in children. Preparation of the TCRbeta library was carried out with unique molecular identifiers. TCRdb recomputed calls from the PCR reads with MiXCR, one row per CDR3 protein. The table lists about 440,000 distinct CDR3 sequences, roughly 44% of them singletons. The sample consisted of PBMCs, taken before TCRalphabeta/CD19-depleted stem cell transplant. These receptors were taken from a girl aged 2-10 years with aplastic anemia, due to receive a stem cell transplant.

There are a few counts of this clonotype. CDR3 region: CSVDGTAEAFF. In DNA form, the CDR3 reads TGCAGCGTTGATGGGACAGCTGAAGCTTTCTTT. The V and J genes are TRBV29-1 and TRBJ1-1; 7 bases agree with TRBD1. CDR1 and CDR2 (germline): SQVTM, ANQGSEA. This CDR3 contains 11 residues. J was trimmed by 6 bases and V by 3 bases; bases with no gene match: 1.

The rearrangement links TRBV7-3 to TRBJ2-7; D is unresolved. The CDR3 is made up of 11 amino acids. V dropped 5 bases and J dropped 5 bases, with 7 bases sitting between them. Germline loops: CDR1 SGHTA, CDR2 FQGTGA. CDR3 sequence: CASSLPDEQYF. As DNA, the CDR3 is TGTGCCAGCAGCCTGCCGGACGAGCAGTACTTC.

The CDR3 sequence is CSVRDGDNQPQHF. In DNA, the CDR3 is TGCAGTGTTCGGGACGGGGACAATCAGCCCCAGCATTTT. The chain links TRBV20-1 to TRBJ1-5, with D maybe TRBD1 (5 bases). The CDR3 has 13 residues. The V gene lost 7 bases and the J gene lost 3 bases, with 13 bases spanning the gap. Looked up from germline, CDR1 is DFQATT and CDR2 is SNEGSKA (reference sequence).

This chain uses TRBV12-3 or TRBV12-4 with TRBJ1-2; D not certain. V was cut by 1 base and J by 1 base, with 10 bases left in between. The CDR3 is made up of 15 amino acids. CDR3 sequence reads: CASSLGGSYNYGYTF. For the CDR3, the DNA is TGTGCCAGCAGTTTAGGCGGTTCTTATAACTATGGCTACACCTTC.

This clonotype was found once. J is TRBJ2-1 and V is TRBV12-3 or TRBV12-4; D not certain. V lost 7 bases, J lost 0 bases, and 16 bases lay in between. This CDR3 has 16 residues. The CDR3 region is CASTTRAETSYNEQFF. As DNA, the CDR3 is TGTGCCAGCACCACCCGGGCTGAAACCTCCTACAATGAGCAGTTCTTC.

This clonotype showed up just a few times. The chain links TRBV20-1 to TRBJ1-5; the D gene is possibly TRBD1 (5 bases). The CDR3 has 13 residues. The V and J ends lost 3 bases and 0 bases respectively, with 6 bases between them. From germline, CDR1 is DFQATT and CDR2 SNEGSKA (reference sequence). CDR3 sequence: CSASRDSNQPQHF. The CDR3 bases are TGCAGTGCTAGCAGGGATAGCAATCAGCCCCAGCATTTT.

The CDR3 nucleotides read TGCAGCGTTGAAGGGACAGGGGTTCCCTACGAGCAGTACTTC. Its translation: CSVEGTGVPYEQYF. The chain couples TRBV29-1 to TRBJ2-7, with 9 bases matching TRBD1. Germline V gives CDR1 SQVTM, CDR2 ANQGSEA. CDR3 length equals 14 residues. V was pared by 1 base and J by 2 bases, with 3 bases of the junction left unmatched.

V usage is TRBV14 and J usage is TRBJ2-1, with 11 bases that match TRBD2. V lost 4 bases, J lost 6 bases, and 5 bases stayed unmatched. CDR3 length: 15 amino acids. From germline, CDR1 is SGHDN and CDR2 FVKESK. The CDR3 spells CASSLSGRAVNEQFF. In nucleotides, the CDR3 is TGTGCCAGCAGCCTTAGCGGGAGGGCCGTCAATGAGCAGTTCTTC.

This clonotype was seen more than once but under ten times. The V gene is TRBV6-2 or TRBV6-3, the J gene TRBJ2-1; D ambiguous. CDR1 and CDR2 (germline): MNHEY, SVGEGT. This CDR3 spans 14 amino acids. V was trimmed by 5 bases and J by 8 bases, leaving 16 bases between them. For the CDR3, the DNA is TGTGCCAGCAGTCCACGGGTGGGTGGGGATGAGCAGTTCTTC. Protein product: CASSPRVGGDEQFF.

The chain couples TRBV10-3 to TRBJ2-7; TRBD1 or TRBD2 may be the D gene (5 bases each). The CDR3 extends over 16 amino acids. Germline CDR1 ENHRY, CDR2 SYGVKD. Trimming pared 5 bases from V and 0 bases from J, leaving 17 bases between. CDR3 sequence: CAISRAGTPGSYEQYF. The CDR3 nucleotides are TGTGCCATCAGTCGGGCTGGGACCCCTGGCTCCTACGAGCAGTACTTC.

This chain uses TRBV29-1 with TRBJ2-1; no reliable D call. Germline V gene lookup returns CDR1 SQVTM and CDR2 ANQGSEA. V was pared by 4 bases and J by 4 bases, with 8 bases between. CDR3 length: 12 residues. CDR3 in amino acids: CSVGSPYNEQFF. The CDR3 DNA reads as TGCAGCGTTGGATCTCCATACAATGAGCAGTTCTTC.

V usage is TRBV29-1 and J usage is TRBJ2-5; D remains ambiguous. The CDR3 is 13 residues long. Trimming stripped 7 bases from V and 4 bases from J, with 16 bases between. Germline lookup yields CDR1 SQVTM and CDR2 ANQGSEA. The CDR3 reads CSAAIDGRETQYF. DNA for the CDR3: TGCAGCGCAGCCATCGACGGAAGAGAGACCCAGTACTTC.

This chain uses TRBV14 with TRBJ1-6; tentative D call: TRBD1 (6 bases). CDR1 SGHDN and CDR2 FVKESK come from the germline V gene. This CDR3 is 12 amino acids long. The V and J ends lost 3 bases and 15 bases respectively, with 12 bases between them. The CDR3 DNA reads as TGTGCCAGCAGCCACCTACAGGGCCACCTCCACTTT. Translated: CASSHLQGHLHF.

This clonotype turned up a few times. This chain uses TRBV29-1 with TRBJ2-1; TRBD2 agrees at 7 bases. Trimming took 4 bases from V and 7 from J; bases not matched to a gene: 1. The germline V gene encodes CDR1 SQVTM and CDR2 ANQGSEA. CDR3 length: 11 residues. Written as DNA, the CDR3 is TGCAGCGTTGTCGGGGGGAATGAGCAGTTCTTC. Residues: CSVVGGNEQFF.

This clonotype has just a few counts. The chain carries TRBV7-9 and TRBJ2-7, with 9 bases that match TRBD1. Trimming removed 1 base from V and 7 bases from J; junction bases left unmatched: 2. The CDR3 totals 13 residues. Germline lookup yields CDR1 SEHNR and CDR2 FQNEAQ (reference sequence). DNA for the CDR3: TGTGCCAGCAGCTTAGACAGGGGGCTTGAGCAGTACTTC. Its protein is CASSLDRGLEQYF.

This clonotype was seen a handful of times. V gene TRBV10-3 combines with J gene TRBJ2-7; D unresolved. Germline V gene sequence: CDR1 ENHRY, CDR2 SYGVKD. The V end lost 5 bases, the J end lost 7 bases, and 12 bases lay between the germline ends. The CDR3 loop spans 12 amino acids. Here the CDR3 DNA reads TGTGCCATCAGTATACAAGAAGGAGAGCAGTACTTC. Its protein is CAISIQEGEQYF.

CDR3 sequence: CASSLGTGRSGNTIYF. The CDR3, as DNA: TGTGCCAGCAGCTTAGGGACAGGCCGCTCTGGAAACACCATATATTTT. This chain joins TRBV7-9 and TRBJ1-3; 7 nucleotides agree with TRBD1. CDR1 is SEHNR, CDR2 FQNEAQ, per germline (reference sequence). The CDR3 consists of 16 residues. V shed 1 base and J 0 bases; nucleotides not matched to a gene: 3.

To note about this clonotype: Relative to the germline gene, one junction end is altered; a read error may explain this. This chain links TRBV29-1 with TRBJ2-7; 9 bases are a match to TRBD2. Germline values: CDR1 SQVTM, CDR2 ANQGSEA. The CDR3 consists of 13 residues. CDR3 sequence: CSVALAGLYEQCF. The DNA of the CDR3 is TGCAGCGTTGCGCTAGCGGGGCTCTACGAGCAGTGCTTC.

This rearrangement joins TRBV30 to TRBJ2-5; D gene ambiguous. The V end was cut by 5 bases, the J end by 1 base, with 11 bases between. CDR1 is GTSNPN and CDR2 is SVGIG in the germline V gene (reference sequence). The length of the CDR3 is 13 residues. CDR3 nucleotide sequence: TGTGCCTGGTCTATCGGGTTCCAAGAGACCCAGTACTTC. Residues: CAWSIGFQETQYF.

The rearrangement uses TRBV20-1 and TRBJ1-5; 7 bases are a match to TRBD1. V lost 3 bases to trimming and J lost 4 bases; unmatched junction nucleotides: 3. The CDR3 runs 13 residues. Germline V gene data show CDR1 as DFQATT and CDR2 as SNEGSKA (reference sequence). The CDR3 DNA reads TGCAGTGCTAGGGACAGGACAAATCAGCCCCAGCATTTT. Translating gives CSARDRTNQPQHF.

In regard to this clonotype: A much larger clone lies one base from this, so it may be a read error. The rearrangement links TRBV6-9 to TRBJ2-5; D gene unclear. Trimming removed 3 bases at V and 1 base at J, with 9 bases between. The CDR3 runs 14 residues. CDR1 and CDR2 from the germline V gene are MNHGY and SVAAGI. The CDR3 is CASSYEHSQETQYF. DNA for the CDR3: TGTGCCAGCAGTTACGAGCACAGCCAAGAGACCCAGTACTTC.

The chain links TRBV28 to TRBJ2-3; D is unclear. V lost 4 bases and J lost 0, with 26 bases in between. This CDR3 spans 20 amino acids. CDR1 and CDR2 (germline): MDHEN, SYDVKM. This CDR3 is CASSCTPTCEILFSTDTQYF. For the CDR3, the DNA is TGTGCCAGCAGTTGTACCCCGACATGCGAGATTTTGTTTAGCACAGATACGCAGTATTTT.

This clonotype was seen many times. The CDR3: CASSLSGVGDRGRGYTF. The CDR3 coding sequence is TGTGCCAGCAGTTTATCCGGGGTTGGGGACAGGGGCCGTGGCTACACCTTC. The chain has TRBV27 and TRBJ1-2; TRBD1 aligns across 10 bases. This CDR3 has 17 amino acids. Germline lookup yields CDR1 MNHEY and CDR2 SMNVEV (reference sequence). Trimming removed 0 bases from V and 7 bases from J; junction bases left unmatched: 11.

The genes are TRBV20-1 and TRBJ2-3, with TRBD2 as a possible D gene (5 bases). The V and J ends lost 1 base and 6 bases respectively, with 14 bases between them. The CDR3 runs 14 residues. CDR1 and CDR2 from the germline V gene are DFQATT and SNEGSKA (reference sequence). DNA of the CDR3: TGCAGTGCTAGAGGGAGGTTGGATAGGGATACGCAGTATTTT. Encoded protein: CSARGRLDRDTQYF.

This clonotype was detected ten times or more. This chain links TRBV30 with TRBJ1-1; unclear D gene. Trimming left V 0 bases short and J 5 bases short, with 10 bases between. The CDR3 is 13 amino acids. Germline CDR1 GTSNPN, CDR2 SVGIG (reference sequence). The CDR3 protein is CAWSVTSGTEAFF. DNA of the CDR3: TGTGCCTGGAGTGTAACGTCTGGGACTGAAGCTTTCTTT.

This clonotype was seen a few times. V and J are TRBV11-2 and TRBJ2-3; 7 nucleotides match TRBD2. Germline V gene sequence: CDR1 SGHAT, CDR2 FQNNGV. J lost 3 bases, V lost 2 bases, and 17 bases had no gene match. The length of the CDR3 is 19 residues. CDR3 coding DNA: TGTGCCAGCAGCTTAAGGATAGTTGGGCTAGCGGTTAGTACAGATACGCAGTATTTT. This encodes CASSLRIVGLAVSTDTQYF.

The CDR3 DNA follows: TGCGCCAGCAGCATTAGCGGGAGGGCTGCGGGTGAGCAGTTCTTC. It codes for CASSISGRAAGEQFF. This chain links TRBV5-1 with TRBJ2-1; 11 bases map to TRBD2. The CDR3 totals 15 residues. In germline, CDR1 is SGHRS, CDR2 YFSETQ. Trimming cost V 4 bases and J 9 bases; bases outside gene matches: 9.

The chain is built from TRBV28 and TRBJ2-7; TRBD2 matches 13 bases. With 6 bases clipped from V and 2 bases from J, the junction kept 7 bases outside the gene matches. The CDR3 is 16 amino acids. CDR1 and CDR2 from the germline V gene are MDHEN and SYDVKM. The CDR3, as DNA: TGTGCCAGCAGCACCTGGACTAGCGGGAGTGCCTACGAGCAGTACTTC. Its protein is CASSTWTSGSAYEQYF.

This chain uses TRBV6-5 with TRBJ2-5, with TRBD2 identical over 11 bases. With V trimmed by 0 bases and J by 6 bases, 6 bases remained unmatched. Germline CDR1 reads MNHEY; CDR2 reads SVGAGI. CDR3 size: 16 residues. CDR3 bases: TGTGCCAGCAGTTACTCACTAGCGGGAGTGGAAAAGACCCAGTACTTC. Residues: CASSYSLAGVEKTQYF.

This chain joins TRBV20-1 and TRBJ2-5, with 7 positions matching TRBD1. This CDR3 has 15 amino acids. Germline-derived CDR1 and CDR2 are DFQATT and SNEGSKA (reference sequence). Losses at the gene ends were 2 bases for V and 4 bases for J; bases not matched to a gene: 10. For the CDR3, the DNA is TGCAGTGCTAGAATGGTGACAGGGTATCGAGAGACCCAGTACTTC. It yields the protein CSARMVTGYRETQYF.

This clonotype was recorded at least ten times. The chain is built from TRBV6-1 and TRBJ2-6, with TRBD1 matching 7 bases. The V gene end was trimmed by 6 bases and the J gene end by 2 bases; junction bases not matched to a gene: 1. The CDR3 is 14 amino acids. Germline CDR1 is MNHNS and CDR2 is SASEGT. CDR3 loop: CASRRGPGANVLTF. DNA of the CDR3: TGTGCCAGCAGGAGGGGGCCTGGGGCCAACGTCCTGACTTTC.